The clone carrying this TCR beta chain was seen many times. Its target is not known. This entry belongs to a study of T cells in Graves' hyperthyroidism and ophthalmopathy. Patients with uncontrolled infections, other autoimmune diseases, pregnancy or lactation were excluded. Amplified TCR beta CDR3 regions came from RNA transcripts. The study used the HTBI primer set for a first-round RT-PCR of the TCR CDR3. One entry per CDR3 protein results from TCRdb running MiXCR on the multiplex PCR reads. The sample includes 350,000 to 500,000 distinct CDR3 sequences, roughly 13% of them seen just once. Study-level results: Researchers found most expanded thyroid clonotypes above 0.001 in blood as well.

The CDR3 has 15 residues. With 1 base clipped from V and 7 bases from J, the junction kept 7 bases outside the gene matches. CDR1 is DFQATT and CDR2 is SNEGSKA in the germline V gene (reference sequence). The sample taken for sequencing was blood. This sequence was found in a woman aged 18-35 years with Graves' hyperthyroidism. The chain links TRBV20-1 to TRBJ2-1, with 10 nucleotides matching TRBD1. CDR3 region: CSARAGTGDLNEQFF. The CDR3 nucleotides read TGCAGTGCTAGAGCCGGGACAGGGGACCTTAATGAGCAGTTCTTC.